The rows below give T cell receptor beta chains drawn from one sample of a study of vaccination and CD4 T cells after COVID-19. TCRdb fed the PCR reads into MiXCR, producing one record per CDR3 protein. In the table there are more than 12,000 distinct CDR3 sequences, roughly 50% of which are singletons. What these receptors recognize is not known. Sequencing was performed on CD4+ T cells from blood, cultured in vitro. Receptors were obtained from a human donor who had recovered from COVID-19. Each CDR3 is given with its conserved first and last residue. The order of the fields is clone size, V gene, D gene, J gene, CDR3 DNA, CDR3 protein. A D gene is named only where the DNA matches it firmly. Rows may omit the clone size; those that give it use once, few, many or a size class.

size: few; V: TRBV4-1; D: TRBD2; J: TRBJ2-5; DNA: TGCGCCAGCAGCCAAGACCCAGCGGGAGGGGGAGGAGAGACCCAGTACTTC; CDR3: CASSQDPAGGGGETQYF
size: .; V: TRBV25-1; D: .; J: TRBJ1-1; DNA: TGTGCCAGCAGTGAATGGGAGGGGGGGTCCACTGAAGCTTTCTTT; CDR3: CASSEWEGGSTEAFF
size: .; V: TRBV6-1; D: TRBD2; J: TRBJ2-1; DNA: TGTGCCAGCAGCCTCACGACTAGCGGGGGGTACAATGAGCAGTTCTTC; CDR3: CASSLTTSGGYNEQFF
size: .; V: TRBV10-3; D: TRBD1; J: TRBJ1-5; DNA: TGTGCCATCAGGAGGACAGGAGATAGCAATCAGCCCCAGCATTTT; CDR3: CAIRRTGDSNQPQHF
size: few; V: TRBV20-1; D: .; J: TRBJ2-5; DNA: TGCAGTGCGTGTCAGTTCGGGCAAGAGACCCAGTACTTC; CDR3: CSACQFGQETQYF
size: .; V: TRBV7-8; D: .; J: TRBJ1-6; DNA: TGTGCCAGCAGCTTAATGGCCCTCCCGGGTAATTCACCCCTCCACTTT; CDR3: CASSLMALPGNSPLHF
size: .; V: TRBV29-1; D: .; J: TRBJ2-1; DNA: TGCAGCGCCTTACTAGTTTCCTACAATGAGCAGTTCTTC; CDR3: CSALLVSYNEQFF
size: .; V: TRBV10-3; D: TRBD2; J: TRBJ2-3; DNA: TGTGCCACCGGGACTAGCGGGGATCCCACAGATACGCAGTATTTT; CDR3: CATGTSGDPTDTQYF
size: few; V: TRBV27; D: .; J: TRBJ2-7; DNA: TGTGCCAGCAGCACCAGGGGTTATTCCTACGAGCAGTACTTC; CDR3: CASSTRGYSYEQYF
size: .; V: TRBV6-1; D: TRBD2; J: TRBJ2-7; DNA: TGTGCCAGCAGTGGAGCGGGAGGGAACTACGAGCAGTACTTC; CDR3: CASSGAGGNYEQYF
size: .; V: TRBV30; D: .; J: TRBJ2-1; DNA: TGTGCACTCGAAGGGGGGGGATTCAATGAGCAGTTCTTC; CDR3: CALEGGGFNEQFF
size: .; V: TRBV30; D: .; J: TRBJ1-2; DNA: TGTGCCTGGAGTGTAGAACACAACTATGGCTACACCTTC; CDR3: CAWSVEHNYGYTF
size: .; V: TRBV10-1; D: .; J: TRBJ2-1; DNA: TGCGCCAGCAGTGAGTCGGACCCCTCCTACAATGAGCAGTTCTTC; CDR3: CASSESDPSYNEQFF
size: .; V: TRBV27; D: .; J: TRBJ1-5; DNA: TGTGCCAGCACGGAAAATATGGGGTCGAATCAGCCCCAGCATTTT; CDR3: CASTENMGSNQPQHF
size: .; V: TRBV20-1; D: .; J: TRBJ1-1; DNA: TGCAGTGCTCTCTGGCTCGGGGGAAACACTGAAGCTTTCTTT; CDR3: CSALWLGGNTEAFF
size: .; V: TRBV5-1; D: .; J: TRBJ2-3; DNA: TGCGCCAGCAGCCCACCACGGGGAACCGGAGATACGCAGTATTTT; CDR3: CASSPPRGTGDTQYF
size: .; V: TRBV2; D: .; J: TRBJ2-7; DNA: TGTGCCAGCAGTGAATGGGGGGGCCCTCGCTCCTACGAGCAGTACTTC; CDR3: CASSEWGGPRSYEQYF
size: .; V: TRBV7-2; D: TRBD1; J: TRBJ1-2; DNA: TGTGCCAGCAGCAAGATACAGGGGCAGAACTATGGCTACACCTTC; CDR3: CASSKIQGQNYGYTF
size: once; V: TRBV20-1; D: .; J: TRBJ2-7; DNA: TGCAGTGCTAGATCCCTCGCAGAATACGAGCAGTACTTC; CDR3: CSARSLAEYEQYF
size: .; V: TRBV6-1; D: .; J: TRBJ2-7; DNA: TGTGCCAGCAGCCTTATCGGGCCCTACGAGCAGTACTTC; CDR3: CASSLIGPYEQYF
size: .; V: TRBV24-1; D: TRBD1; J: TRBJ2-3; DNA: TGTGCCACCAGTGACCAGGGACAGGGGGTTTGGACGCAGTATTTT; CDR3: CATSDQGQGVWTQYF
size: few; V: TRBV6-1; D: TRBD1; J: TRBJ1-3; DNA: TGTGCCAGCAGTCCACGGACAGGGGTCGTTTCTGGAAACACCATATATTTT; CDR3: CASSPRTGVVSGNTIYF
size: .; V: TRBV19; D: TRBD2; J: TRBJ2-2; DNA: TGTGCCAGTAAAGGGACTAGCGAGGCCGGGGAGCTGTTTTTT; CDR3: CASKGTSEAGELFF
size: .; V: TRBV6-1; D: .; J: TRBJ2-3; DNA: TGTGCCAGCAGGGGAAGGTTACTGGTAGATACGCAGTATTTT; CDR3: CASRGRLLVDTQYF
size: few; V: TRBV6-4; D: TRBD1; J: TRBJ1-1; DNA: TGTGCCAGCAGCAGGACAGGTAACACTGAAGCTTTCTTT; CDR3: CASSRTGNTEAFF
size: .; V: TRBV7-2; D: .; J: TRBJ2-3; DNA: TGTGCCAGCAGCCCCCCGGGTATTAGCGCAGATACGCAGTATTTT; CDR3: CASSPPGISADTQYF
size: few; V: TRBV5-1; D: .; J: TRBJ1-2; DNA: TGCGCCAGCAGCTTGGCCGGATTAAACTATGGCTACACCTTC; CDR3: CASSLAGLNYGYTF